These T cell receptor beta chains were read from a single sample in a study of Ad26.COV2.S vaccination and SARS-CoV-2 variants. The protocol was immunoSEQ multiplex PCR, while the TCRdb copy is restricted to in-frame clones and leaves out a portion. The sample carries under 550,000 clones, 85% to 90% recorded once. Specimen: peripheral blood, collected in a trial of Ad26.COV2.S vaccine versus placebo. The receptors stem from a person aged 18-60 years who received the Ad26.COV2.S COVID-19 vaccine or a placebo. Both conserved end residues are part of each CDR3. The D gene is left open where the match is weak. A clone size is listed for some rows: how often the clone was seen (once, few, many), or a class if it is expanded.

V gene	clone size	D gene	J gene	CDR3 protein	CDR3 DNA
TRBV5-5	-	TRBD2	TRBJ2-3	CASSFISGGASDTQYF	TGTGCCAGCAGCTTTATTAGCGGGGGGGCATCTGATACGCAGTATTTT
TRBV18	-	TRBD1	TRBJ1-4	CASSQGANEKLFF	TGTGCCAGCTCACAGGGGGCCAATGAAAAACTGTTTTTT
TRBV7-2	-	TRBD1	TRBJ1-2	CASSLAGQGSGYTF	TGTGCCAGCAGCTTAGCCGGACAGGGCTCCGGCTACACCTTC
TRBV25-1	-	-	TRBJ2-2	CASSGGDTAGATGELFF	TGTGCCAGCAGTGGGGGGGACACCGCAGGCGCCACCGGGGAGCTGTTTTTT
TRBV5-1	-	-	TRBJ2-2	CASLGTTSETGELFF	TGCGCCAGCCTAGGGACAACTTCGGAAACCGGGGAGCTGTTTTTT
TRBV12-3/TRBV12-4	-	TRBD1	TRBJ1-2	CASSPDRAYGYTF	TGTGCCAGCAGTCCGGACAGGGCGTATGGCTACACCTTC
TRBV28	once	-	TRBJ1-2	CASRSPLAGNYGYTF	TGTGCCAGCAGATCCCCCCTGGCAGGGAACTATGGCTACACCTTC
TRBV6-5	few	-	TRBJ1-5	CASSYGEADQPQHF	TGTGCCAGCAGTTACGGGGAGGCGGATCAGCCCCAGCATTTT
TRBV6-6	-	-	TRBJ1-2	CASSNGVPYGYTF	TGTGCCAGCAGTAACGGGGTGCCCTATGGCTACACCTTC
TRBV5-1	-	TRBD1	TRBJ2-7	CASSLAPGQGAGEQYF	TGCGCCAGCAGCTTGGCACCGGGACAGGGGGCGGGCGAGCAGTACTTC
TRBV5-4	-	TRBD1	TRBJ1-6	CASSFTGQGYSPLHF	TGTGCCAGCAGCTTTACGGGACAGGGTTATTCACCCCTCCACTTT
TRBV5-1	few	-	TRBJ2-2	CASSLDTNTGELFF	TGCGCCAGCAGCTTGGACACGAACACCGGGGAGCTGTTTTTT
TRBV6-6	-	TRBD1	TRBJ1-2	CASSYGTDHLTF	TGTGCCAGCAGTTACGGGACAGACCACCTGACCTTC
TRBV7-8	-	-	TRBJ2-3	CASRTTDPATQYF	TGTGCCAGCAGGACGACAGACCCAGCTACGCAGTATTTT
TRBV19	few	-	TRBJ1-6	CASSISPSSYNSPLHF	TGTGCCAGTAGTATAAGTCCGAGCTCCTATAATTCACCCCTCCACTTT
TRBV12-3/TRBV12-4	-	TRBD1	TRBJ2-7	CASSWTGSYEQYF	TGTGCCAGCAGTTGGACAGGGTCCTACGAGCAGTACTTC
TRBV5-1	few	TRBD1	TRBJ1-2	CASSPLQGNYGYTF	TGCGCCAGCAGCCCCTTACAGGGGAACTATGGCTACACCTTC
TRBV6-5	once	-	TRBJ1-5	CASRTGNQPQHF	TGTGCCAGCAGAACCGGGAATCAGCCCCAGCATTTT
TRBV6-1	-	-	TRBJ2-6	CASSETGLHAGANVLTF	TGTGCCAGCAGCGAAACAGGGTTGCACGCTGGGGCCAACGTCCTGACTTTC
TRBV28	-	TRBD2	TRBJ2-7	CASSLGGTGLAAGTYEQYF	TGTGCCAGCAGCTTAGGGGGAACTGGACTAGCGGCGGGCACCTACGAGCAGTACTTC
TRBV2	-	TRBD2	TRBJ2-5	CASSEGLAVRGEETQYF	TGTGCCAGCAGTGAGGGACTAGCGGTTCGCGGGGAGGAGACCCAGTACTTC
TRBV5-5	-	-	TRBJ2-4	CASSLVSGLKNIQYF	TGTGCCAGCAGCTTGGTGAGCGGACTTAAAAACATTCAGTACTTC
TRBV27	-	-	TRBJ2-7	CASSLSGLRYEQYF	TGTGCCAGCAGTTTATCAGGGCTCCGCTACGAGCAGTACTTC
TRBV7-2	-	-	TRBJ1-1	CASSLGEVAEAFF	TGTGCCAGCAGCTTAGGGGAGGTGGCTGAAGCTTTCTTT
TRBV4-1	once	-	TRBJ2-3	CASSQDWQTDTQYF	TGCGCCAGCAGCCAAGATTGGCAGACAGATACGCAGTATTTT
TRBV27	-	-	TRBJ2-7	CASSPWGSHEQYF	TGTGCCAGCAGTCCATGGGGTTCCCACGAGCAGTACTTC
TRBV19	-	TRBD1	TRBJ1-2	CASSKTPGGRYGYTF	TGTGCCAGTAGTAAAACGCCAGGGGGCCGCTATGGCTACACCTTC
TRBV6-6	few	-	TRBJ1-6	CASSPLFDRLGNNSPLHF	TGTGCCAGCAGTCCCCTTTTTGATAGGTTGGGGAATAATTCACCCCTCCACTTT
TRBV7-2	-	-	TRBJ2-3	CASSLGPLDTQYF	TGTGCCAGCAGCTTAGGGCCCCTGGATACGCAGTATTTT
TRBV29-1	-	-	TRBJ2-5	CSVEPYREQETQYF	TGCAGCGTTGAGCCCTACAGGGAACAAGAGACCCAGTACTTC
TRBV5-1	medium-sized	-	TRBJ1-1	CASSLGAEAFF	TGCGCCAGCAGCTTGGGAGCTGAAGCTTTCTTT
TRBV3-1/TRBV3-2	once	-	TRBJ1-6	CASSQRGGSHNSPLHF	TGTGCCAGCAGCCAACGCGGGGGGAGTCATAATTCACCCCTCCACTTT
TRBV27	few	-	TRBJ2-1	CASSLSGAGGEQFF	TGTGCCAGCAGTTTATCTGGGGCTGGAGGTGAGCAGTTCTTC
TRBV30	few	TRBD1	TRBJ1-2	CAWSVIQGVTHGYTF	TGTGCCTGGAGTGTAATCCAGGGGGTAACCCATGGCTACACCTTC
TRBV4-3	-	-	TRBJ1-2	CASSSTYGYTF	TGCGCCAGCAGCTCCACTTATGGCTACACCTTC
TRBV18	-	-	TRBJ2-7	CASSVVRSPGFSYEQYF	TGTGCCAGCTCAGTCGTCAGATCTCCGGGATTCTCCTACGAGCAGTACTTC
TRBV7-2	-	TRBD1	TRBJ1-2	CATGGQGNYGYTF	TGTGCCACCGGCGGACAGGGAAACTATGGCTACACCTTC
TRBV19	-	-	TRBJ1-3	CATRMEGFSGNTIYF	TGTGCCACCCGGATGGAGGGCTTCTCTGGAAACACCATATATTTT
TRBV28	-	-	TRBJ1-5	CASIRGRGRQPQHF	TGTGCCAGCATCAGGGGCCGCGGTCGGCAGCCCCAGCATTTT
TRBV9	-	-	TRBJ2-3	CASSVDGESTDTQYF	TGTGCCAGCAGCGTAGACGGGGAAAGCACAGATACGCAGTATTTT
TRBV6-6	-	-	TRBJ1-2	CASSYSIPGWYGYTF	TGTGCCAGCAGTTACTCGATCCCAGGGTGGTATGGCTACACCTTC
TRBV10-3	-	-	TRBJ1-5	CAISDIGSSNQPQHF	TGTGCCATCAGTGATATTGGGTCGAGCAATCAGCCCCAGCATTTT
TRBV7-9	-	-	TRBJ2-7	CASSPKDRSYEQYF	TGTGCCAGCAGCCCCAAAGACAGGTCCTACGAGCAGTACTTC
TRBV9	-	TRBD1	TRBJ2-3	CASSVMTGEGTDTQYF	TGTGCCAGCAGCGTGATGACAGGGGAAGGGACAGATACGCAGTATTTT
TRBV3-1/TRBV3-2	few	-	TRBJ1-1	CASSQDRSEAFF	TGTGCCAGCAGCCAAGATCGTAGTGAAGCTTTCTTT
TRBV11-2	-	-	TRBJ2-5	CASSLGLLKGRPSWETQYF	TGTGCCAGCAGCTTAGGCTTGTTAAAGGGCAGACCATCATGGGAGACCCAGTACTTC
TRBV4-3	-	-	TRBJ1-6	CASSQDLPSPLHF	TGCGCCAGCAGCCAAGATTTGCCTTCACCCCTCCACTTT
TRBV10-3	-	-	TRBJ1-2	CAIRGDPNYGYTF	TGTGCCATCAGGGGGGATCCTAACTATGGCTACACCTTC
TRBV7-9	-	-	TRBJ2-7	CASRGTYEQYF	TGTGCCAGCAGGGGTACCTACGAGCAGTACTTC
TRBV29-1	-	TRBD1	TRBJ2-5	CSVEGTGLSDVQETQYF	TGCAGCGTTGAAGGGACAGGGCTATCCGATGTCCAAGAGACCCAGTACTTC
TRBV7-6	-	TRBD2	TRBJ2-5	CASSLAPMSGEETQYF	TGTGCCAGCAGCTTAGCGCCTATGAGCGGGGAAGAGACCCAGTACTTC
TRBV6-2/TRBV6-3	-	TRBD1	TRBJ2-4	CASSRPGGIQYF	TGTGCCAGCAGTCGCCCAGGGGGCATTCAGTACTTC
TRBV12-3/TRBV12-4	-	-	TRBJ1-2	CASSLGSLSGYTF	TGTGCCAGCAGTTTGGGGTCCCTCTCAGGCTACACCTTC
TRBV30	-	-	TRBJ2-5	CAWNFGGMIGTQYF	TGTGCCTGGAATTTCGGGGGAATGATTGGGACCCAGTACTTC
TRBV5-6	-	-	TRBJ1-5	CASSSTGAVNQPQHF	TGTGCCAGCAGCTCCACCGGGGCAGTGAATCAGCCCCAGCATTTT
TRBV29-1	-	TRBD1	TRBJ1-1	CSVGTGGAENTEAFF	TGCAGCGTAGGGACAGGGGGCGCCGAGAATACTGAAGCTTTCTTT
TRBV14	once	-	TRBJ2-2	CASSQREGRGGELFF	TGTGCCAGCAGCCAAAGAGAGGGTCGAGGCGGGGAGCTGTTTTTT
TRBV2	-	TRBD2	TRBJ2-7	CASSEPGGRGLHEQYF	TGTGCCAGCAGTGAACCGGGGGGAAGGGGCCTCCACGAGCAGTACTTC
TRBV29-1	-	-	TRBJ1-1	CSVEGSGGAGTEAFF	TGCAGCGTTGAAGGCAGTGGGGGGGCAGGCACTGAAGCTTTCTTT
TRBV6-5	few	TRBD1	TRBJ2-7	CASSSFRDRVSYEQYF	TGTGCCAGCAGTTCCTTTCGGGACAGGGTCTCCTACGAGCAGTACTTC